This T cell receptor beta chain came from a study of blood T cell repertoires in COVID-19 (dated by TCRdb to the early 2020s). Regarding the study in general: Collaborator samples came from the United States, Italy and Spain and covered acute and convalescent phases of COVID-19. The prospective study material was composed of cDNA or gDNA derived from T cells, B-cell-depleted T cells, or PBMCs. Deeply sampled blood TCRbeta repertoires from subjects exposed to, actively infected with, or recovered from COVID-19 were included in the dataset. The repertoires were released in a freely available public database intended as a resource for research on the immune response to SARS-CoV-2. The samples were drawn from two sources: the first 160 participants of the ongoing ImmuneRACE study, and 950 to 1,500 subjects contributed by 6 global collaborators. The sample metadata nearly always contained a de-identified subject ID, COVID-19 status, age in years and sex. Where available, HLA class I and class II types were obtained from metadata supplied by the sample provider rather than from assay-based typing.

The immunoSEQ Assay, a bias-controlled multiplex PCR, was used to amplify TCRbeta CDR3 regions from genomic DNA. For the original study's pipeline: Nucleated cell counts per sample were estimated from amplification of reference gene primers within the assay. Sequence reads were collapsed and filtered to measure the absolute abundance of every unique TCRbeta CDR3 rearrangement. For each sample, productive Simpson clonality was calculated by taking the square root of Simpson's diversity index across productive rearrangements. Here the immuneACCESS table is served through TCRdb, limited to in-frame sequences with V and J called. Missing clones are a known gap in these copies; in checked studies unresolved V genes cover under half, and the rest lacks a known reason. Clone size and the V and J calls come from that table; the DNA yielded D and trimming. The sample data list approximately 240,000 clones, and around four fifths of these were observed just once. The ten most abundant clones make up 4% to 4.5% of the sample.

The collaborating institutions used their own protocols to collect whole blood in K2EDTA tubes. For TCRbeta analysis, collaborators shipped samples in one of three forms: frozen whole blood, isolated PBMCs, or DNA extracted from either of those sample types. For this clone: Its antigen is not yet known. No base-level quality is on record; no much larger clone is a single base apart.

From the cysteine through the phenylalanine, the CDR3 covers 12 amino acids. The DNA shown is the 36-base CDR3, in frame from base 1. From a lookup of the germline V gene, CDR1 and CDR2 are SGHTA and FQGNSA. V and J are trimmed by 1 base and 6 bases, and the gene matches miss 0 bases of the junction. Study-wide conclusions, independent of this receptor: How much clinical and demographic metadata was included differed by source and by participant, and the metadata was provided uncurated.

This receptor chain uses TRBV7-2 and TRBJ2-7, with TRBD2 matching 7 junction bases. The material sequenced was peripheral blood. This receptor was identified in a man aged 45-60 years with acute or convalescent COVID-19. DNA sequence: TGTGCCAGCAGCTTAGGCGGGAGCGAGCAGTACTTC. This yields the protein CASSLGGSEQYF.